Below are 22 T cell receptor beta chains sequenced from a single sample in a study of cytomegalovirus exposure and HLA in healthy donors (dated by TCRdb to the late 2010s). Library generation was performed with the immunoSEQ multiplex PCR assay. A mixture of 60 forward primers for TCR Vbeta segments and 13 reverse primers for TCR Jbeta segments was used in the multiplex PCR. TCRdb's version of the immuneACCESS table is confined to in-frame rearrangements and falls short of the full clone set. An unresolved V gene accounts for under half of the shortfall where checked; the remainder is of unknown origin. This sample lists about 150,000 clones; about 85% were detected once. The ten largest clones capture around 6.5% of the sample. Source material: PBMCs. The receptors originated from a male donor in good health and CMV-seropositive.

V is TRBV28 and J is TRBJ2-7; 9 bases align to TRBD1. Trimming cost V 6 bases and J 5 bases; bases outside gene matches: 14. The CDR3 has 16 amino acids. In germline, CDR1 is MDHEN, CDR2 SYDVKM. CDR3 protein: CASSPITGGAGDEQYF. CDR3 coding DNA: TGTGCCAGCAGCCCCATTACAGGGGGCGCTGGGGACGAGCAGTACTTC. Supplemented by reference TRBV28 and TRBJ2-7, the full variable domain reads DVKVTQSSRYLVKRTGEKVFLECVQDMDHENMFWYRQDPGLGLRLIYFSYDVKMKEKGDIPEGYSVSREKKERFSLILESASTNQTSMYLCASSPITGGAGDEQYFGPGTRLTVT.

This clone was seen a single time. V and J are TRBV28 and TRBJ2-5; TRBD2 aligns across 8 bases. TRBJ2-7 explains the end of the DNA better; the J call may be wrong. Germline CDR1 and CDR2: MDHEN and SYDVKM. The CDR3 contains 16 residues. CDR3 sequence (DNA): TGTGCCAGCAGTCTAGAGAGCGGGAGCCTCCCCTACGAGCAGTACTTC. It specifies CASSLESGSLPYEQYF.

This rearrangement joins TRBV7-9 to TRBJ2-1; 7 bases align to TRBD2. J lost 4 bases, V lost 5 bases, and 8 bases had no gene match. Germline V gives CDR1 SEHNR, CDR2 FQNEAQ (reference sequence). The CDR3 is 15 residues long. The CDR3 nucleotides are TGTGCCAGCAGCCCAGAGGGACTATTTTACAATGAGCAGTTCTTC. Protein product: CASSPEGLFYNEQFF.

This rearrangement joins TRBV5-1 to TRBJ1-1; 12 bases match TRBD1. V lost 3 bases and J lost 0; bases outside the gene matches: 6. Germline CDR1 SGHRS, CDR2 YFSETQ. CDR3 length equals 17 residues. The CDR3, as DNA: TGCGCCAGCAGCTGGGGGACAGGGGGCTTCATGAACACTGAAGCTTTCTTT. Its translation: CASSWGTGGFMNTEAFF. The complete variable domain, with remaining parts taken from reference TRBV5-1 and TRBJ1-1, reads KAGVTQTPRYLIKTRGQQVTLSCSPISGHRSVSWYQQTPGQGLQFLFEYFSETQRNKGNFPGRFSGRQFSNSRSEMNVSTLELGDSALYLCASSWGTGGFMNTEAFFGQGTRLTVV.

This clone has more than one count but fewer than ten. The CDR3 DNA is TGTGCCAGCAGCGTAGATGTGACTAGCGGGGTCCGTGGGGAGCTGTTTTTT. Its protein is CASSVDVTSGVRGELFF. The chain is built from TRBV9 and TRBJ2-2, with 11 nucleotides matching TRBD2. The length of the CDR3 is 17 residues. After removal of 0 bases from V and 8 bases from J, the junction contained 9 bases not matched to a gene. Germline values: CDR1 SGDLS, CDR2 YYNGEE.

This sequence joins TRBV18 and TRBJ2-3; tentative D call: TRBD2 (5 bases). The V end was cut by 11 bases, the J end by 1 base, with 13 bases between. Germline CDR1 reads KGHSH; CDR2 reads LQKENI. The CDR3 sequence is 13 residues long. The CDR3 DNA reads as TGTGCCGGATCAACCGGGGGCACAGATACGCAGTATTTT. Encoded protein: CAGSTGGTDTQYF.

The sample holds a few counts of this clone. This chain connects TRBV27 to TRBJ2-1, with D hard to call. This CDR3 spans 16 amino acids. Trimming took 4 bases from V and 6 from J, leaving 19 bases between them. Germline V gene data show CDR1 as MNHEY and CDR2 as SMNVEV (reference sequence). CDR3 amino acids: CASSSSPGYRRNEQFF. The CDR3, as DNA: TGTGCCAGCAGTTCTTCCCCCGGGTATAGACGCAATGAGCAGTTCTTC.

The chain is built from TRBV14 and TRBJ2-7, with TRBD2 matching 8 bases. V dropped 2 bases and J dropped 0; count of bases not matched to a gene: 9. The CDR3 is 17 residues long. The germline gives CDR1 SGHDN, CDR2 FVKESK. The CDR3 region is CASSQLSLAGSSYEQYF. The CDR3 DNA follows: TGTGCCAGCAGCCAACTCTCCCTAGCGGGTAGCTCCTACGAGCAGTACTTC.

The chain recombines TRBV6-5 with TRBJ2-3; 8 bases fit TRBD1. The CDR3 loop spans 15 amino acids. Germline V lookup: CDR1 MNHEY, CDR2 SVGAGI. After removal of 2 bases from V and 4 bases from J, the junction contained 5 bases not matched to a gene. Here the CDR3 reads CASSYRGQGPDTQYF. In nucleotides, the CDR3 is TGTGCCAGCAGTTACCGCGGACAGGGTCCAGATACGCAGTATTTT.

This clone was detected only once. The chain links TRBV28 to TRBJ2-7, with D possibly being TRBD2 (5 bases). V shed 6 bases and J shed 2 bases, with 11 bases lying between them. The germline CDR1 and CDR2 sequences are MDHEN and SYDVKM. This CDR3 is built from 13 residues. The CDR3 reads CASSEGLPYEQYF. The CDR3 nucleotides read TGTGCCAGCAGCGAGGGTTTGCCCTACGAGCAGTACTTC.

This chain connects TRBV5-8 to TRBJ1-5; TRBD1 might be the D (6 bases). CDR1 is SGHTS, CDR2 YDEGEE, per germline. The CDR3 extends over 15 amino acids. V was pared by 2 bases and J by 3 bases, with 12 bases between. CDR3 nucleotide sequence: TGTGCCAGCAGCTTAGGAGCAGGGGACAATCAGCCCCAGCATTTT. This encodes CASSLGAGDNQPQHF.

This clone was counted a single time. This chain joins TRBV7-9 and TRBJ2-2; 10 bases are shared with TRBD1. The germline CDR1 and CDR2 sequences are SEHNR and FQNEAQ (reference sequence). Trimming cost V 3 bases and J 7 bases; bases outside gene matches: 8. The CDR3 has 16 amino acids. CDR3 residues: CASSFHRDRGHGELFF. The CDR3 DNA follows: TGTGCCAGCAGCTTTCACCGGGACAGGGGTCACGGGGAGCTGTTTTTT.

V gene TRBV4-3 combines with J gene TRBJ2-4, with 12 bases lining up with TRBD2. The germline gives CDR1 LGHNA, CDR2 YSLEER. This CDR3 comprises 16 residues. Trimming cost V 4 bases and J 7 bases; bases outside gene matches: 8. CDR3 sequence (DNA): TGCGCCAGCAGCCTCCGACTAGCGGGAGCTGGGAACATTCAGTACTTC. It encodes CASSLRLAGAGNIQYF.

This rearrangement joins TRBV7-8 to TRBJ2-5, with 9 bases lining up with TRBD2. Germline assignment: CDR1 SGHVS and CDR2 FQNEAQ. This CDR3 contains 15 residues. The junction had 2 bases not matched to a gene; V was cut back by 1 base and J by 2 bases. Here the CDR3 reads CASSLGTSDQETQYF. The CDR3 DNA reads as TGTGCCAGCAGCTTAGGGACTAGCGATCAAGAGACCCAGTACTTC.

This chain joins TRBV7-2 and TRBJ1-5; D remains unclear. Trimming took 1 base from V and 7 from J, leaving 11 bases between them. CDR1 and CDR2 from the germline V gene are SGHTA and FQGNSA. This CDR3 is 14 amino acids long. The CDR3 sequence is CASSLDVTGQPQHF. The CDR3 DNA reads as TGTGCCAGCAGCTTAGACGTAACGGGACAGCCCCAGCATTTT.

V and J are TRBV28 and TRBJ1-4; 9 bases align to TRBD1. The CDR3 runs to 15 residues. V shed 5 bases and J 5 bases; nucleotides not matched to a gene: 6. Germline lookup yields CDR1 MDHEN and CDR2 SYDVKM. In DNA form, the CDR3 reads TGTGCCAGCAGTCCCTCCGGGACAGGGAATGAAAAACTGTTTTTT. Translated: CASSPSGTGNEKLFF.

V gene TRBV25-1 combines with J gene TRBJ1-5; D gene uncertain. This CDR3 comprises 13 residues. V was shortened by 0 bases and J by 5 bases, with 5 bases between the two germline ends. Germline loops: CDR1 MGHDK, CDR2 SYGVNS. CDR3 protein: CASSEYSDQPQHF. CDR3 nucleotide sequence: TGTGCCAGCAGTGAATACTCCGATCAGCCCCAGCATTTT.

This clone was seen only once. The chain recombines TRBV28 with TRBJ2-3; 7 nucleotides line up with TRBD2. This CDR3 contains 13 residues. CDR1 is MDHEN, CDR2 SYDVKM, per germline. J gave up 10 bases and V 8 bases, and 12 bases lay outside the gene matches. The CDR3 DNA follows: TGTGCCAGCGGAAGCGGGACCCACTCTCCGCAGTATTTT. Amino acids: CASGSGTHSPQYF.

This clone was recorded a few times. The germline gene is not matched at one end of the junction; a read error may be the cause. The chain links TRBV7-7 to TRBJ2-7; TRBD1 is a possible D gene (7 bases). Germline loops: CDR1 SSHAT, CDR2 FNYEAQ (reference sequence). This CDR3 spans 11 amino acids. CDR3 region: CASSQGGEQYF. The CDR3 nucleotides are TGTGCTAGCAGCCAGGGGGGCGAGCAGTACTTC.

The chain has TRBV11-3 and TRBJ2-3; perhaps TRBD1 as D (6 bases). The germline V gene encodes CDR1 SGHNT and CDR2 YENEEA. This CDR3 contains 13 residues. V was shortened by 5 bases and J by 6 bases, with 12 bases between the two germline ends. CDR3 DNA sequence: TGTGCCAGCAGCGTTCTTAGGGGGGATACGCAGTATTTT. It yields the protein CASSVLRGDTQYF.

The rearrangement joins TRBV12-5 to TRBJ2-5; TRBD1 matches at 7 bases. The DNA end favors TRBJ2-7, so the J call may be wrong. Germline CDR1 and CDR2: LGHNT and FRNRAP. The CDR3 extends over 16 amino acids. CDR3 protein: CASGPTDRAVSYEQYF. The CDR3 coding sequence is TGTGCTAGTGGTCCAACCGACAGGGCGGTCTCCTACGAGCAGTACTTC.

The chain's CDR3 is CAWSSVVGETQYF. In DNA form, the CDR3 reads TGTGCCTGGAGCTCGGTAGTCGGAGAGACCCAGTACTTC. The chain is built from TRBV30 and TRBJ2-5, with unresolved D. Germline V gives CDR1 GTSNPN, CDR2 SVGIG (reference sequence). The CDR3 consists of 13 residues. V was trimmed by 3 bases and J by 4 bases, leaving 12 bases between them. The whole variable domain, filled in from reference TRBV30 and TRBJ2-5, reads SQTIHQWPATLVQPVGSPLSLECTVEGTSNPNLYWYRQAAGRGLQLLFYSVGIGQISSEVPQNLSASRPQDRQFILSSKKLLLSDSGFYLCAWSSVVGETQYFGPGTRLLVL.